The subject of this entry is one T cell receptor beta chain. Seattle-derived patients entered the study during active infection and were followed longitudinally. This CDR3 comprises 16 residues. The V segment lost 5 bases and the J segment 5 bases; nucleotides outside the gene matches: 8. CDR1 is SEHNR and CDR2 is FQNEAQ in the germline V gene (reference sequence). The sample belongs to a study of blood T cell repertoires in COVID-19. On the study more broadly: There were acute and convalescent COVID-19 samples, and they came from the United States, Italy and Spain. In each case, the material was cDNA or gDNA derived from T cells, B-cell-depleted T cells, or PBMCs.

Original processing notes: How many nucleated cells were present was estimated from reference gene primer amplification. The repertoire was sequenced with immunoSEQ multiplex PCR; TCRdb's copy has only in-frame clones and lacks some. V and J calls and clone size are given by that table; D and trimming were obtained from the DNA. Of 200,000 to 300,000 clones detected, nearly 95% appear once; the ten largest clones hold 0.8% to 0.95%. This receptor was identified in a man younger than 45 with COVID-19, enrolled during active disease. The specimen was peripheral blood. This chain links TRBV7-9 with TRBJ2-3; 12 bases fit TRBD2. The CDR3 bases are TGTGCCAGCAGCAATCCTAGCGGGGGGGCAGGAGATACGCAGTATTTT. Encoded protein: CASSNPSGGAGDTQYF.